The clone carrying this T cell receptor beta chain showed up many times. Its target is unknown. An equimolar mix of two oligonucleotides served as the beta constant-region primer for TRBC1 and TRBC2. Ligated cDNA was amplified by four rounds of PCR with nested alpha and beta constant-region primers and SP2. TCRdb redid the calling of the UMI-ligation and nested PCR reads with MiXCR, one entry per CDR3 protein. This table has 150,000 or so distinct CDR3 sequences, 22% appearing once. The sample is drawn from a study of naive and memory T cell subsets. Study-wide results and caveats: Especially in CD8 cells, naive repertoires contained a few larger clonotypes, possibly CD45RA-re-expressing memory cells.

The CDR3 has 14 residues. Germline V lookup: CDR1 SQVTM, CDR2 ANQGSEA. Unmatched junction bases numbered 7, after V lost 2 bases and J lost 6 bases. The sequencing input was naive CD4+ T cells from blood. The chain joins TRBV29-1 to TRBJ2-3; TRBD2 agrees at 8 bases. The TCR comes from a human donor in good health. The CDR3 loop reads CSVEFREGLDTQYF. CDR3 coding DNA: TGCAGCGTTGAATTCCGGGAGGGCCTTGATACGCAGTATTTT.